Listed below are T cell receptor beta chains from one sample, sequenced in a study of regulatory and conventional T cells in RAG deficiency. Clones were read by immunoSEQ multiplex PCR, and TCRdb kept only the in-frame ones, dropping some. The sample lists 45,000 or so clones, around 90% occurring once. These data also formed part of another study, on regulatory T cells.

The material sequenced was CD4+ effector T cells sorted from blood. All receptors come from a human donor in good health. The CDR3 runs from the conserved cysteine through the conserved F or W. D genes are given only for firm matches. Rows give clone size only sometimes, using once, few, many, or a class for an expanded clone.

V	J	D	size	DNA	CDR3
TRBV30	TRBJ1-2	TRBD1	.	TGTGCCTGGAGTGCCGGACAGGGAATCCGCTACACCTTC	CAWSAGQGIRYTF
TRBV19	TRBJ1-1	.	.	TGTGCCAGTAGTATAGCGGGGGGAGAGCTGAACACTGAAGCTTTCTTT	CASSIAGGELNTEAFF
TRBV9	TRBJ2-1	TRBD2	.	TGTGCCAGCAGCGTGCTAGCGGGAGATCACAATGAGCAGTTCTTC	CASSVLAGDHNEQFF
TRBV18	TRBJ1-2	.	.	TGTGCCAGCTCACTAGACATCAGCTATGGCTACACCTTC	CASSLDISYGYTF
TRBV5-4	TRBJ1-2	.	.	TGTGCCAGCAGCTTCGTCGGGAGCCCGGGAAATGGCTACACCTTC	CASSFVGSPGNGYTF
TRBV6-1	TRBJ1-2	TRBD1	.	TGTGCCAGCAGTGAAGCCTCGACAGGGGCCGTCTATGGCTACACCTTC	CASSEASTGAVYGYTF
TRBV14	TRBJ2-6	.	.	TGTGCCAGCAGCCAAGTTTCGGGGTACGGGGCCAACGTCCTGACTTTC	CASSQVSGYGANVLTF
TRBV6-1	TRBJ1-1	.	.	TGTGCCAGCAGTGGGTTTGGAGGGAGCACTGAAGCTTTCTTT	CASSGFGGSTEAFF
TRBV12-5	TRBJ2-7	TRBD1	.	TGTGCTAGTGGTTTGGTACTCGGACAGGGCGCCTACGAGCAGTACTTC	CASGLVLGQGAYEQYF
TRBV6-6	TRBJ1-1	.	.	TGTGCCAGCAGTTACCAGGGGAACACTGAAGCTTTCTTT	CASSYQGNTEAFF
TRBV5-1	TRBJ2-2	.	.	TGCGCCAGCAGCGCCCGACAGAGTACGAACACCGGGGAGCTGTTTTTT	CASSARQSTNTGELFF
TRBV6-6	TRBJ2-4	.	few	TGTGCCAGCCGGCCGGGCGGAGAAAACATTCAGTACTTC	CASRPGGENIQYF
TRBV11-2	TRBJ1-2	.	.	TGTGCCAGCAGCCCACTCCACTCCTTGACAGCTAACTATGGCTACACCTTC	CASSPLHSLTANYGYTF
TRBV10-1	TRBJ2-1	.	.	TGCGCCAGCAGTGATTACAGGGAAAGGCAGTTCTTC	CASSDYRERQFF
TRBV18	TRBJ1-2	TRBD1	.	TGTGCCAGCTCACCACCGTCCTCGACAGGGGCCTATGGCTACACCTTC	CASSPPSSTGAYGYTF
TRBV6-5	TRBJ1-3	.	.	TGTGCCAGCACCCCGGGTTCTGGAAACACCATATATTTT	CASTPGSGNTIYF
TRBV19	TRBJ1-4	TRBD1	few	TGTGCCAGTAGTACTCAACAGGGGACGGTCGAAAAACTGTTTTTT	CASSTQQGTVEKLFF
TRBV2	TRBJ1-6	.	.	TGTGCCAGCAAGGACCGCGTAAATTCACCCCTCCACTTT	CASKDRVNSPLHF
TRBV7-3	TRBJ1-2	.	.	TGTGCCAGCAGCGTCGATGGCTATGGCTACACCTTC	CASSVDGYGYTF
TRBV6-1	TRBJ2-1	.	.	TGTGCCAGCGTGAGGGACAACAACAATGAGCAGTTCTTC	CASVRDNNNEQFF
TRBV11-3	TRBJ2-1	TRBD1	once	TGTGCCAGCAGCGTCCGGGACAGGGGAAATGGTGAGCAGTTCTTC	CASSVRDRGNGEQFF
TRBV29-1	TRBJ1-1	.	.	TGCAGCGTTGAGGGTGGATTGGAAGCTTTCTTT	CSVEGGLEAFF
TRBV27	TRBJ1-2	TRBD1	.	TGTGCCAGCAGTCCCCGACAGGGGGCGGACTATGGCTACACCTTC	CASSPRQGADYGYTF
TRBV2	TRBJ1-4	.	.	TGTGCCAGCAGTGACCCTCCGGGACAAATAAATGAAAAACTGTTTTTT	CASSDPPGQINEKLFF
TRBV5-1	TRBJ2-7	TRBD1	.	TGCGCCAGCGCAAAGGACAGGGGACCCTACGAGCAGTACTTC	CASAKDRGPYEQYF
TRBV6-5	TRBJ1-2	.	.	TGTGCCAGCAGTTACTCCGGACTAAACTATGGCTACACCTTC	CASSYSGLNYGYTF
TRBV7-8	TRBJ2-5	.	.	TGTGCCAGCAGCCGGTTTTGGCGGCAAGAGACCCAGTACTTC	CASSRFWRQETQYF
TRBV7-9	TRBJ1-1	TRBD1	.	TGTGCCAGCAGCTTAGCAGACAGGGACACTGAAGCTTTCTTT	CASSLADRDTEAFF
TRBV7-3	TRBJ1-1	.	.	TGTGCCAGCAGCCTCGAGGGGGGGCAGGCTTTCTTT	CASSLEGGQAFF
TRBV5-1	TRBJ2-1	TRBD2	once	TGCGCCAGCAGCTTGGGTCCGGGAGGGCCCAATGAGCAGTTCTTC	CASSLGPGGPNEQFF
TRBV10-3	TRBJ2-7	TRBD2	once	TGTGCCTCCGGGACTAGCGGTCCCTACGAGCAGTACTTC	CASGTSGPYEQYF
TRBV6-6	TRBJ1-4	.	.	TGTGCCAGCAGCTCGGGGGCAACTAATGAAAAACTGTTTTTT	CASSSGATNEKLFF